This entry lists 27 T cell receptor beta chains sequenced from one sample in a study of T cells in Graves' hyperthyroidism and ophthalmopathy. RNA transcripts provided the source from which TCR beta CDR3 regions were amplified. Researchers ran a first-round RT-PCR on the TCR CDR3 using the HTBI primer set. TCRdb ran MiXCR on the multiplex PCR reads and lists one entry per CDR3 protein. Here the sample spans hundreds of thousands of distinct CDR3 sequences, approximately 25% being singletons. Sequenced input: blood. These receptors all come from a woman in her forties with Graves' ophthalmopathy.

This clonotype has ten or more counts. V and J are TRBV28 and TRBJ1-1; D is uncertain. Trimming took 1 base from V and 4 from J, leaving 13 bases between them. This CDR3 is built from 15 residues. Germline-derived CDR1 and CDR2 are MDHEN and SYDVKM. The CDR3 DNA reads TGTGCCAGCAGTTTATACGGATCGACGAGCACTGAAGCTTTCTTT. Residues: CASSLYGSTSTEAFF.

This clonotype showed up many times. The rearrangement joins TRBV28 to TRBJ2-7; no clear D gene. V lost 2 bases, J lost 7 bases, and 18 bases lay in between. The CDR3 spans 15 residues. Germline CDR1 reads MDHEN; CDR2 reads SYDVKM. The CDR3 sequence: CASSLGVRAAQEQYF. The CDR3 nucleotides read TGTGCCAGCAGTTTAGGAGTCCGGGCGGCACAGGAGCAGTACTTC.

The sample holds many counts of this clonotype. The junction does not match germline at one end; this may be a read error. This chain links TRBV20-1 with TRBJ2-5, with D perhaps TRBD1 (5 bases). The CDR3 consists of 11 residues. Germline CDR1 DFQATT, CDR2 SNEGSKA (reference sequence). CDR3 residues: CSGHRQEAQYF. The CDR3 nucleotides are TGCAGTGGGCACAGGCAAGAGGCCCAGTACTTC.

The rearrangement links TRBV25-1 to TRBJ1-2; no clear D gene. Germline V CDR1 and CDR2: MGHDK, SYGVNS. This CDR3 comprises 17 residues. V was trimmed by 5 bases and J by 2 bases, leaving 21 bases between them. CDR3 sequence (DNA): TGTGCCAGCAGTTTCCGGGCGGGGAAAAAAGGGAACTATGGCTACACCTTC. Its translation: CASSFRAGKKGNYGYTF.

As to this clonotype: A much larger clone lies a single base off, so this may be a read error. The genes are TRBV9 and TRBJ1-6; D is undetermined. With 4 bases removed from V and 6 bases from J, the gap between germline ends came to 11 bases. The CDR3 runs 14 residues. Germline CDR1 SGDLS, CDR2 YYNGEE. In nucleotides, the CDR3 is TGTGCCAGCAGCTTCCGGGTCAGTAATTCACCCCTCCACTTT. It encodes CASSFRVSNSPLHF. Full variable domain (missing parts from reference TRBV9 and TRBJ1-6): DSGVTQTPKHLITATGQRVTLRCSPRSGDLSVYWYQQSLDQGLQFLIQYYNGEERAKGNILERFSAQQFPDLHSELNLSSLELGDSALYFCASSFRVSNSPLHFGNGTRLTVT.

V and J are TRBV6-2 or TRBV6-3 and TRBJ1-1; D unresolved. The germline gives CDR1 MNHEY, CDR2 SVGEGT. The length of the CDR3 is 13 residues. Trimming stripped 8 bases from V and 1 base from J, with 11 bases between. The DNA for the CDR3 is TGTGCCAGCCAGCCTGTTACGAACACTGAAGCTTTCTTT. Translating gives CASQPVTNTEAFF.

The V gene is TRBV7-2, the J gene TRBJ2-7; maybe TRBD1 (6 bases). In germline, CDR1 is SGHTA, CDR2 FQGNSA. The CDR3 runs 15 residues. With 2 bases removed from V and 0 bases from J, the gap between germline ends came to 11 bases. CDR3 region: CASSLSGRGSYEQYF. The DNA of the CDR3 is TGTGCCAGCAGCTTAAGTGGCAGGGGCTCCTACGAGCAGTACTTC.

This chain connects TRBV2 to TRBJ2-5; D is unclear. From germline, CDR1 is SNHLY and CDR2 FYNNEI. CDR3 length: 11 residues. The V end lost 9 bases, the J end lost 5 bases, and 10 bases lay between the germline ends. CDR3 DNA: TGTGCCAGGGGTCCGGTGGAGACCCAGTACTTC. Its protein product is CARGPVETQYF.

This clonotype was counted many times. The CDR3 sequence: CASVAGQGYEQYF. CDR3 nucleotide sequence: TGTGCCAGCGTGGCGGGACAGGGCTACGAGCAGTACTTC. The chain links TRBV2 to TRBJ2-7, with 9 bases matching TRBD1. The CDR3 length is 13 residues. V lost 8 bases to trimming and J lost 3 bases; unmatched junction nucleotides: 5. CDR1 and CDR2 (germline): SNHLY, FYNNEI.

To note about this clonotype: At one end, the junction sequence differs from germline, possibly due to a read error. The chain uses TRBV12-3 or TRBV12-4 and TRBJ1-2, with a tentative D call TRBD1 (6 bases). The CDR3 length is 13 residues. The CDR3 nucleotides are TGTGCCAACAGTTTGAGAGGTGGGGGCGGCTACACCTTC. Amino acid sequence: CANSLRGGGGYTF.

The chain couples TRBV28 to TRBJ2-7; D remains unclear. The V and J ends lost 3 bases and 2 bases respectively, with 8 bases between them. The length of the CDR3 is 13 residues. The germline V gene encodes CDR1 MDHEN and CDR2 SYDVKM. In DNA form, the CDR3 reads TGTGCCAGCAGTTTGAACTTGGCCTACGAGCAGTACTTC. Residues: CASSLNLAYEQYF.

This clonotype showed up many times. The chain uses TRBV5-5 and TRBJ2-7, with D unresolved. Looked up from germline, CDR1 is SGHKS and CDR2 is YYEKEE (reference sequence). The CDR3 extends over 12 amino acids. V lost 1 base and J 3 bases, leaving 5 bases between the germline ends. CDR3: CASSLFVYEQYF. CDR3 nucleotide sequence: TGTGCCAGCAGCTTGTTCGTCTACGAGCAGTACTTC.

This clonotype appeared many times. The CDR3 DNA is TGCAGTGCTAGAGAGAGCGCGGAGACCCAGTACTTC. As protein: CSARESAETQYF. J is TRBJ2-5 and V is TRBV20-1; no reliable D call. CDR3 length: 12 amino acids. Trimming cost V 0 bases and J 5 bases, with 7 bases left between them. Germline V gene lookup returns CDR1 DFQATT and CDR2 SNEGSKA (reference sequence).

This clonotype was seen many times. The chain's CDR3 is CSTFSGTASYEQYF. CDR3 nucleotide sequence: TGCAGTACGTTTTCCGGGACAGCGTCCTACGAGCAGTACTTC. The chain joins TRBV20-1 to TRBJ2-7, with 7 bases that match TRBD1. Trimming took 8 bases from V and 1 from J; bases not matched to a gene: 11. Germline-derived CDR1 and CDR2 are DFQATT and SNEGSKA (reference sequence). The CDR3 runs 14 residues.

This chain joins TRBV27 and TRBJ2-5; TRBD2 matches 10 bases. Losses at the gene ends were 5 bases for V and 1 base for J; bases not matched to a gene: 4. Germline V gene sequence: CDR1 MNHEY, CDR2 SMNVEV (reference sequence). The CDR3 runs 15 residues. Written as DNA, the CDR3 is TGTGCCAGCAGTCCGCGGACTAGCGGCCAAGAGACCCAGTACTTC. The encoded protein is CASSPRTSGQETQYF.

This rearrangement joins TRBV6-2 or TRBV6-3 to TRBJ2-2, with D possibly matching TRBD1 (7 bases). The CDR3 is made up of 15 amino acids. V lost 3 bases to trimming and J lost 4 bases, with 12 bases between them. The V gene's germline CDR1 is MNHEY and CDR2 SVGEGT. CDR3 region: CASSYRQGGTGELFF. The CDR3 nucleotides are TGTGCCAGCAGTTATCGGCAGGGGGGCACCGGGGAGCTGTTTTTT.

This clonotype has at least ten counts. This chain connects TRBV3-1 to TRBJ2-7; TRBD2 might be the D (5 bases). CDR1 and CDR2 from the germline V gene are LGHDT and YNNKEL (reference sequence). Trimming shortened V by 1 base and J by 4 bases, and 5 bases separated the two germline ends. CDR3 length: 12 amino acids. CDR3 in amino acids: CASSQAGYEQYF. Here the CDR3 DNA reads TGTGCCAGCAGCCAAGCGGGGTACGAGCAGTACTTC.

J is TRBJ1-1 and V is TRBV30, with 8 bases lining up with TRBD1. Germline assignment: CDR1 GTSNPN and CDR2 SVGIG (reference sequence). This CDR3 comprises 12 residues. The V gene end was trimmed by 4 bases and the J gene end by 5 bases; junction bases not matched to a gene: 3. The CDR3 DNA follows: TGTGCCTGGACAGGGGGCTGGACTGAAGCTTTCTTT. Translating it yields CAWTGGWTEAFF.

This clonotype was picked up many times. The V gene is TRBV19, the J gene TRBJ1-2; D ambiguous. The V gene's germline CDR1 is LNHDA and CDR2 SQIVND (reference sequence). Trimming pared 7 bases from V and 8 bases from J, leaving 14 bases between. The CDR3 sequence is 12 residues long. The CDR3 protein is CASIRRIWGYTF. Here the CDR3 DNA reads TGTGCCAGTATCAGGCGTATTTGGGGCTACACCTTC.

This clonotype appeared many times. V gene TRBV10-3 combines with J gene TRBJ2-2; 7 bases match TRBD2. This CDR3 region has 15 residues. V lost 4 bases to trimming and J lost 1 base; unmatched junction nucleotides: 3. Germline lookup yields CDR1 ENHRY and CDR2 SYGVKD. In DNA, the CDR3 is TGTGCCATCAGTGGGACGGGAGGGAACACCGGGGAGCTGTTTTTT. It codes for CAISGTGGNTGELFF.

This clonotype was counted ten times or more. This chain connects TRBV27 to TRBJ1-2; TRBD1 aligns across 7 bases. The trim removed 6 bases at V and 8 bases at J, leaving 6 bases unmatched. The germline V gene encodes CDR1 MNHEY and CDR2 SMNVEV (reference sequence). The CDR3 is made up of 12 amino acids. The CDR3 region has the DNA TGTGCCAGCAGGGGAGGGGGCGCGGGCTACACCTTC. Amino acids: CASRGGGAGYTF.

This clonotype was seen a handful of times. This could be a read error, since a much larger clone is one nucleotide away. In DNA, the CDR3 is TGTGCCAGCAGTGAAATGGGTACAGCTTCCCAAGAGGCCCAGTACTTC. Its protein is CASSEMGTASQEAQYF. V usage is TRBV25-1 and J usage is TRBJ2-5; no reliable D call. In germline, CDR1 is MGHDK, CDR2 SYGVNS. The CDR3 length is 16 residues. The variable domain in full, completed from reference TRBV25-1 and TRBJ2-5, reads EADIYQTPRYLVIGTGKKITLECSQTMGHDKMYWYQQDPGMELHLIHYSYGVNSTEKGDLSSESTVSRIRTEHFPLTLESARPSHTSQYLCASSEMGTASQEAQYFGPGTRLLVL.

This clonotype was observed at least ten times. This chain joins TRBV7-9 and TRBJ2-7; tentative D call: TRBD2 (7 bases). Per germline, CDR1 SEHNR and CDR2 FQNEAQ (reference sequence). Between the trimmed V and J ends, which lost 4 bases and 5 bases, there was a span of 12 bases. The length of the CDR3 is 13 residues. The DNA for the CDR3 is TGTGCCAGCAGCTCGGGGGGCCTCGACGAGCAGTACTTC. Its protein product is CASSSGGLDEQYF.

This clonotype appeared many times. The V call is TRBV28, the J call TRBJ2-5; TRBD1 is a possible D gene (6 bases). The germline V gene encodes CDR1 MDHEN and CDR2 SYDVKM. This CDR3 is built from 14 residues. V was clipped by 4 bases and J by 1 base, with 10 bases between them. The chain's CDR3 is CASSSQGTQETQYF. The CDR3 DNA follows: TGTGCCAGCAGTTCCCAGGGGACCCAAGAGACCCAGTACTTC.

This clonotype was seen ten or more times. This chain connects TRBV5-1 to TRBJ2-7; the D is unclear. Trimming removed 10 bases from V and 2 bases from J, with 7 bases in between. The CDR3 has 10 residues. Germline values: CDR1 SGHRS, CDR2 YFSETQ. CDR3 nucleotides: TGCGCCCGTCCCCCCTACGAGCAGTACTTC. This encodes CARPPYEQYF.

This clonotype showed up many times. This chain connects TRBV6-1 to TRBJ2-7, with D tentatively TRBD2 (5 bases). V dropped 10 bases and J dropped 9 bases, with 13 bases sitting between them. Germline lookup yields CDR1 MNHNS and CDR2 SASEGT. The CDR3 has 10 amino acids. The CDR3 reads CANTRRGQYF. DNA for the CDR3: TGTGCCAACACTCGACGGGGGCAGTACTTC.

This clonotype was seen many times. The chain carries TRBV4-1 and TRBJ2-7, with TRBD1 matching over 7 bases. The CDR3 sequence is 14 residues long. Germline loops: CDR1 MGHRA, CDR2 YSYEKL. V was pared by 0 bases and J by 2 bases, with 1 base of the junction left unmatched. This chain's CDR3 is CASSQEQGTYEQYF. DNA of the CDR3: TGCGCCAGCAGCCAAGAACAGGGGACCTACGAGCAGTACTTC.